This TCR beta chain was observed in a study of blood T cell repertoires in COVID-19. In the study overall: Sites in the United States, Italy and Spain provided acute and convalescent COVID-19 samples. T cells, B-cell-depleted T cells, or PBMCs supplied cDNA or gDNA.

The CDR3 is 16 amino acids. Trimming took 4 bases from V and 8 from J; bases not matched to a gene: 12. Germline V gene sequence: CDR1 SEHNR, CDR2 FQNEAQ (reference sequence). Per the authors' pipeline: Reference gene primer amplification gave estimated nucleated cell counts. Repertoires were generated with immunoSEQ multiplex PCR, while TCRdb's copy carries only in-frame clones and drops some. The D gene and trimming were derived from the DNA, and the V and J assignments and clone size from that table. The sample consists of over 150,000 clones, more than 70% of them appearing once. Sequencing was done on a sample of peripheral blood. The V and J genes are TRBV7-9 and TRBJ2-1; TRBD2 matches at 9 bases. This receptor was obtained from a woman at least 80 years old with active or convalescent COVID-19. The DNA for the CDR3 is TGTGCCAGCAGCTACTTAGCGGGAGTCCCGGGGGATGAGCAGTTCTTC. Translated, it gives CASSYLAGVPGDEQFF.